The T cell receptor beta chain under discussion was sequenced for a study of T cell clonality in common variable immunodeficiency (dated by TCRdb to between 2014 and 2016). Ten or more counts support this clone. Its antigen specificity is not known. The read ends 3 residues shy of where the CDR3 ends; the end is completed using the germline J gene. V and J are truncated by 4 bases and 4 bases respectively, leaving an intervening sequence of 13 bases. The CDR3 measures 14 amino acids from cysteine to phenylalanine. Sequencing covers 33 bases of the CDR3, shown here with the frame starting at base 1. CDR1 and CDR2, looked up from the germline V gene, are ENHRY and SYGVKD. Both CVID patients and healthy controls were predominantly of Caucasian heritage. From each donor, about 4.5 to 9 ml of heparinized peripheral whole blood was collected. Genomic DNA from adults with common variable immune deficiency (CVID) and from healthy adult controls was the source for sequencing TCRbeta CDR3 repertoires. A total of 22 healthy adult volunteers (about twelve female and some 10 male; age range roughly 20 to 66 years, mean age around 35) were included in the control group. Diluted blood was subjected to density centrifugation over Hypaque 1077 or Ficoll-Paque for isolation of peripheral blood mononuclear cells. Unsorted mononuclear cells served as the source of genomic DNA, which was extracted either by Qiagen column purification or by a centrifugation-based method.

The investigation overall reported the following: The authors noted that sequencing repertoires of T cell subpopulations would be needed to clarify what caused the increased clonality in CVID. CVID TCRbeta sequences reportedly showed fewer deletions and N-nucleotide insertions and lacked highly modified clones with 13 or more V deletions. Fewer TCRbeta clones were shared among CVID subjects than among healthy controls (p < 0.0001). Increased TCRbeta clonality was found in CVID subjects compared with healthy controls (t-test p = 0.018), with the increase being most characteristic of about a third of subjects. Despite equal DNA input, controls averaged roughly 80,000 unique sequences per sample versus around 32,000 in CVID samples. Correlations between repertoire features and clinical complications were limited by patient heterogeneity within the CVID cohort.

For sequencing input, CVID and control samples contributed equivalent amounts of genomic DNA. For every sample, a 60 bp segment covering the rearranged TCRbeta CDR3 region was amplified and then sequenced. The immunoSEQ assay, a bias-corrected multiplex PCR combined with high-throughput sequencing, was used to amplify TCRbeta. On the study's bioinformatics: Each unique nucleotide sequence was treated as a clone and annotated with V, D and J genes, copy number and frequency. Sequences were labeled productive if in frame, and non-productive if out of frame or containing stop codons. As previously described, clonality was computed from Shannon's entropy. The predicted amino acid sequences of productive clones were used to derive the mean CDR3 Kyte-Doolittle hydropathy. Using the R hclust function, scaled V gene usage was clustered hierarchically with Manhattan distance and complete linkage. Sharing of clones by CDR3 amino acid sequence was evaluated through resampling of 12 repertoires per group over 100 rounds. The repertoires were searched for 65 to 85 published EBV-specific TCRbeta sequences and almost 250 published CMV-specific TCRbeta sequences. A couple of CVID samples that yielded fewer than 10,000 sequences were excluded from the analysis, so roughly 40 CVID repertoires were retained. Not all clones reach the TCRdb copy of this immuneACCESS table, which keeps in-frame sequences only. Checked studies attribute under half of the gap to unresolved V genes and leave the rest unexplained. V and J calls and clone size follow that table, whereas D and trimming were derived from the DNA. This sample includes tens of thousands of clones, and none of them was observed just once. The top ten hold approximately 1.9% of the sample.

The chain joins TRBV10-3 to TRBJ2-5; the D gene is possibly TRBD1 or TRBD2, with 5 bases matching each. This receptor was obtained from a person between 18 and 75 years old in good health. Sample: peripheral blood mononuclear cells. The CDR3 has the sequence CAISGQGVSETQYF. CDR3 bases read: TGTGCCATCAGTGGCCAGGGAGTATCAGAGACC.